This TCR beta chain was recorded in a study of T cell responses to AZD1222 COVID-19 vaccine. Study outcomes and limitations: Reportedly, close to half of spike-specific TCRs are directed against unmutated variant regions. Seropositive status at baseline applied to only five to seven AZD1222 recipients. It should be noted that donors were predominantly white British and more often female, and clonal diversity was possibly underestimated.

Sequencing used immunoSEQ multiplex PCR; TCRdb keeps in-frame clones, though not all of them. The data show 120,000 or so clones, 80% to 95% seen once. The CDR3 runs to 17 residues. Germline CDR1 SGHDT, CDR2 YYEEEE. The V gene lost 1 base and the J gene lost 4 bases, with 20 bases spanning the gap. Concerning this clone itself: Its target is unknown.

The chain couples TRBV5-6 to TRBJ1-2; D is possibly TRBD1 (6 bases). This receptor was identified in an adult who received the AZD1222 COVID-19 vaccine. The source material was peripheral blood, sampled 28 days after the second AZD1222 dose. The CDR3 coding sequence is TGTGCCAGCAGCTTGTGGTTGGGGGCAGGGACGGGCTATGGCTACACCTTC. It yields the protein CASSLWLGAGTGYGYTF.